This T cell receptor beta chain was sequenced during a study of vaccination effects on CD4 cells after COVID-19. Study-level background: ViraFEST used viral peptide pools to expand antigen-specific CD4+ T cells before sequencing. The median interval between the second dose and post-vaccine sampling was 72 days.

With V trimmed by 3 bases and J by 3 bases, 5 bases remained unmatched. The CDR3 sequence is 16 residues long. Germline V CDR1 and CDR2: MNHNY, SVGAGI (reference sequence). Culture lasted over 9 days before CD4+ T cell isolation. Every participant took two doses of the BNT162b2 or mRNA-1273 vaccine. Broader study findings: Late after vaccination, infection- and vaccine-induced clones showed marked clonal contraction. Early post-infection timepoints were missing from the study, which also had few convalescent patients.

This clone was found once. What it binds is not known. Data came from immunoSEQ multiplex PCR; TCRdb stores just in-frame clones and leaves some out. The sample includes approximately 66,000 clones, less than 80% of them seen just once. V gene TRBV6-6 combines with J gene TRBJ2-4; 10 nucleotides agree with TRBD1. The sequencing here drew on CD4+ T cells from PBMCs cultured without peptide, taken after COVID-19 vaccination. This TCR was recovered from a human donor who received a COVID-19 vaccine. As DNA, the CDR3 is TGTGCCAGCAGTTATCCGGGACAGGGGAGCAAAAACATTCAGTACTTC. It specifies CASSYPGQGSKNIQYF.